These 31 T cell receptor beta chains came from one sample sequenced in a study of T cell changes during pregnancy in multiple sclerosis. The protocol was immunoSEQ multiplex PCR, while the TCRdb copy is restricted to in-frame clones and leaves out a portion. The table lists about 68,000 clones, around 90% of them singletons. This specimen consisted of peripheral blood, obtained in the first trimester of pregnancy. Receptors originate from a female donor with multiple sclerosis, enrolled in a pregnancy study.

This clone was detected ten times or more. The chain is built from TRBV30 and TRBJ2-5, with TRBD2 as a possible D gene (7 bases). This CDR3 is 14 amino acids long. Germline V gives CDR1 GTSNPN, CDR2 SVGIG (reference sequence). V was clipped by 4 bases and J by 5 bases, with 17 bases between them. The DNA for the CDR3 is TGTGCCTGGAAGAGGGGGAGGGCCTGGGAGACCCAGTACTTC. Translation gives CAWKRGRAWETQYF.

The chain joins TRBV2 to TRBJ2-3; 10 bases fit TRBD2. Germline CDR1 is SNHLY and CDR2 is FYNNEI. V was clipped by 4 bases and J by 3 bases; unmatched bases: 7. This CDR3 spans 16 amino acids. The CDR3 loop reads CASSGASGSDTDTQYF. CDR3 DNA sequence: TGTGCCAGCAGTGGGGCTAGCGGGAGTGATACAGATACGCAGTATTTT.

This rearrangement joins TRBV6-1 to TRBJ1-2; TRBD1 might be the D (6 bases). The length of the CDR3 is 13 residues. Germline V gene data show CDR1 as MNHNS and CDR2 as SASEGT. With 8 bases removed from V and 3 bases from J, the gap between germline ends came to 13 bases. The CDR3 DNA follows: TGTGCCAGCGTACTAGGGGGTGACTATGGCTACACCTTC. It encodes CASVLGGDYGYTF.

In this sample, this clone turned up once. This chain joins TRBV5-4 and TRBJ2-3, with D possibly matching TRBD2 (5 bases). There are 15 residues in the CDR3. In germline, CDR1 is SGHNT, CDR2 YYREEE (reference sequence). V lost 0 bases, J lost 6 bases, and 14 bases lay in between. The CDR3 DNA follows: TGTGCCAGCAGCTTGGAGTCGTCTAGCAGGGATACGCAGTATTTT. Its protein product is CASSLESSSRDTQYF.

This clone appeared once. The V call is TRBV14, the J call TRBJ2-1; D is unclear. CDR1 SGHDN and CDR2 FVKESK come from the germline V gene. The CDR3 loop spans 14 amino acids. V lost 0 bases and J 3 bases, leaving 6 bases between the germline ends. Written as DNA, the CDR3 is TGTGCCAGCAGCCAAGACCGTCGCTACAATGAGCAGTTCTTC. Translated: CASSQDRRYNEQFF.

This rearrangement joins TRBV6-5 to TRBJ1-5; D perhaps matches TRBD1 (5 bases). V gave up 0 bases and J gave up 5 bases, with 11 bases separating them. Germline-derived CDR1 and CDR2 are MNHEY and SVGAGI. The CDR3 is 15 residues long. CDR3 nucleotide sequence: TGTGCCAGCAGTTACTCGAGGTCGGGGGATCAGCCCCAGCATTTT. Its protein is CASSYSRSGDQPQHF.

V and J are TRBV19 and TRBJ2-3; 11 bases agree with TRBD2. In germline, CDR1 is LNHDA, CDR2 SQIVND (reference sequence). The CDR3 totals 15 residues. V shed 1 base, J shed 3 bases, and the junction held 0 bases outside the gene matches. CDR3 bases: TGTGCCAGTAGTATAGGACTAGCGGGGACAGATACGCAGTATTTT. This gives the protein CASSIGLAGTDTQYF.

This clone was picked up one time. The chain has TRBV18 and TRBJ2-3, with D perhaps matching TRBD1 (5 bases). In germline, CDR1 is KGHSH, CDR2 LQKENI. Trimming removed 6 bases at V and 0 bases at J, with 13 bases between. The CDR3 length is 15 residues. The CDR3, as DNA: TGTGCCAGCTCGCCAGGGCTCTCGAGCACAGATACGCAGTATTTT. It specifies CASSPGLSSTDTQYF.

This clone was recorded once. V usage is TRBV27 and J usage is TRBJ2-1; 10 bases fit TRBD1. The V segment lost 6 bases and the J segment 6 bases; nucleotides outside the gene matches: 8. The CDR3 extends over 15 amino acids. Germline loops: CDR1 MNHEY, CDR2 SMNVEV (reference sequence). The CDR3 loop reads CASSLRQGAGNEQFF. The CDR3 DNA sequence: TGTGCCAGCAGCCTCAGACAGGGGGCTGGCAATGAGCAGTTCTTC.

In DNA, the CDR3 is TGCGCCAGCAGCTTGCTGAAGACTAGCGGAAGAGATATTCGGTGGTACAATGAGCAGTTCTTC. Translated, it gives CASSLLKTSGRDIRWYNEQFF. The chain uses TRBV5-1 and TRBJ2-1; 9 nucleotides agree with TRBD2. J gave up 4 bases and V 1 base, and 21 bases lay outside the gene matches. The CDR3 has 21 amino acids. Germline lookup yields CDR1 SGHRS and CDR2 YFSETQ.

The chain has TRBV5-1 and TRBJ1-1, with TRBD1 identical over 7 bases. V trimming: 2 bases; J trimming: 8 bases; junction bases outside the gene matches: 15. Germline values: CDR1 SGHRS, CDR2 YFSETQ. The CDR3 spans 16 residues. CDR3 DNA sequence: TGCGCCAGCAGCTTAAGGGGGCCGTCCCGGGCGGGGGAAGCTTTCTTT. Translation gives CASSLRGPSRAGEAFF.

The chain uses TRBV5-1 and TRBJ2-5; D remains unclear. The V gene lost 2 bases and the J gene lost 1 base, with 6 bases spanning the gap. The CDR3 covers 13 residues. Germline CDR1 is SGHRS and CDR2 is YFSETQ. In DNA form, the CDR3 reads TGCGCCAGCAGCTTATACGGCCAAGAGACCCAGTACTTC. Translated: CASSLYGQETQYF. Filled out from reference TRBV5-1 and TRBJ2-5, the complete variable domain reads KAGVTQTPRYLIKTRGQQVTLSCSPISGHRSVSWYQQTPGQGLQFLFEYFSETQRNKGNFPGRFSGRQFSNSRSEMNVSTLELGDSALYLCASSLYGQETQYFGPGTRLLVL.

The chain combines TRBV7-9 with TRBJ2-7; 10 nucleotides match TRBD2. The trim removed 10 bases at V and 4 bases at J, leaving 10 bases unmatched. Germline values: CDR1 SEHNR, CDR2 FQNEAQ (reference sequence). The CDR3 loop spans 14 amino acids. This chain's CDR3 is CATSPSGSGYEQYF. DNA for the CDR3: TGTGCCACGTCCCCTAGCGGGAGCGGTTACGAGCAGTACTTC. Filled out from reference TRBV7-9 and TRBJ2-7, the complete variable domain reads DTGVSQNPRHKITKRGQNVTFRCDPISEHNRLYWYRQTLGQGPEFLTYFQNEAQLEKSRLLSDRFSAERPKGSFSTLEIQRTEQGDSAMYLCATSPSGSGYEQYFGPGTRLTVT.

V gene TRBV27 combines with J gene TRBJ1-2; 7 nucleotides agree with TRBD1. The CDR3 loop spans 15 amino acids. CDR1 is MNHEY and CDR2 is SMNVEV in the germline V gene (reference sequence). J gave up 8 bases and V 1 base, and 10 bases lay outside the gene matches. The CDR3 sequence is CASSLFSTGAEGYTF. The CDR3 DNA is TGTGCCAGCAGTTTATTTTCCACAGGGGCGGAGGGCTACACCTTC.

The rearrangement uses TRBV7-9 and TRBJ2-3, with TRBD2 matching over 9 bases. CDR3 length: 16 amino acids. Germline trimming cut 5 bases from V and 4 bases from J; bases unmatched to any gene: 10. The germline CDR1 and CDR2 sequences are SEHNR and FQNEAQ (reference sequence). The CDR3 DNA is TGTGCCAGCAGCCCCTCCCGGCGGGAGGGCCCAGATACGCAGTATTTT. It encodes CASSPSRREGPDTQYF.

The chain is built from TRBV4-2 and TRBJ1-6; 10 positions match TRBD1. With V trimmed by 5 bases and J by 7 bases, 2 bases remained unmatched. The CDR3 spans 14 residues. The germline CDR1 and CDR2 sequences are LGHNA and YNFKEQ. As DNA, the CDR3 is TGTGCCAGCAGCGGGGACAGGGGCAATTCACCCCTCCACTTT. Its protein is CASSGDRGNSPLHF.

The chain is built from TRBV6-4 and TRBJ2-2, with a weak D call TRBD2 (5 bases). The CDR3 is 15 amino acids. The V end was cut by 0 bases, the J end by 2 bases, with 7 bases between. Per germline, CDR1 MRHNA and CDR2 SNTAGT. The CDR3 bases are TGTGCCAGCAGTGACTCGGAGGACAACACCGGGGAGCTGTTTTTT. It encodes CASSDSEDNTGELFF.

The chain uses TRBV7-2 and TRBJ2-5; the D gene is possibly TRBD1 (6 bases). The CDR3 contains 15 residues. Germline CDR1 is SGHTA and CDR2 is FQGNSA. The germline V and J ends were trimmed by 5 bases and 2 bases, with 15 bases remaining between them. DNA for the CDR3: TGTGCCAGCAGCACAACAGGGTTCTCGCAAGAGACCCAGTACTTC. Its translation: CASSTTGFSQETQYF. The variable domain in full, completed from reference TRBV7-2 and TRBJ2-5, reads GAGVSQSPSNKVTEKGKDVELRCDPISGHTALYWYRQSLGQGLEFLIYFQGNSAPDKSGLPSDRFSAERTGGSVSTLTIQRTQQEDSAVYLCASSTTGFSQETQYFGPGTRLLVL.

CDR3 region: CASSLAGGRSGNTIYF. CDR3 bases: TGCGCCAGCAGCTTAGCGGGGGGCCGCTCTGGAAACACCATATATTTT. V usage is TRBV5-1 and J usage is TRBJ1-3, with D perhaps TRBD1 (6 bases). The CDR3 has 16 amino acids. CDR1 and CDR2 from the germline V gene are SGHRS and YFSETQ. V lost 2 bases to trimming and J lost 0 bases, with 12 bases between them.

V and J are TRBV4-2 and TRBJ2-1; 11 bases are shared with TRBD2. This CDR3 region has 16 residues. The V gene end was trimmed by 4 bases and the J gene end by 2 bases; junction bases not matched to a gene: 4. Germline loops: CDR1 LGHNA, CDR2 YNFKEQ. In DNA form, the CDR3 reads TGTGCCAGCAGCCCATCACTAGCGGGGGCCTACAATGAGCAGTTCTTC. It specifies CASSPSLAGAYNEQFF.

This CDR3 reads CASSDYRDRVVYEQFF. DNA of the CDR3: TGTGCCAGCAGTGACTACCGGGACAGGGTGGTCTATGAGCAGTTCTTC. The V and J genes are TRBV6-1 and TRBJ2-1; 9 nucleotides align to TRBD1. Trimming at V came to 3 bases and at J to 8 bases, leaving 11 bases not matched to a gene. The V gene's germline CDR1 is MNHNS and CDR2 SASEGT. This CDR3 region has 16 residues.

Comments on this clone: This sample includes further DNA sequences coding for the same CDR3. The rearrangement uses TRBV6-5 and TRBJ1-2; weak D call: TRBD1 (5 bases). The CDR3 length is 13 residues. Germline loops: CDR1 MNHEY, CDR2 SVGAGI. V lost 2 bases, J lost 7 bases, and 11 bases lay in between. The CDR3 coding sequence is TGTGCCAGCAGTTACCGCCAGGGAGGTGGCTACACCTTC. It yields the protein CASSYRQGGGYTF.

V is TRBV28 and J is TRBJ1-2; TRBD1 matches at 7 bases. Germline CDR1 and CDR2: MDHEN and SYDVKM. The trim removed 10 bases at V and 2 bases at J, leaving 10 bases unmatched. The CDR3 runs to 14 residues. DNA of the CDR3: TGTGCCATCCTTAAACGGACAGGAAACTATGGCTACACCTTC. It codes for CAILKRTGNYGYTF.

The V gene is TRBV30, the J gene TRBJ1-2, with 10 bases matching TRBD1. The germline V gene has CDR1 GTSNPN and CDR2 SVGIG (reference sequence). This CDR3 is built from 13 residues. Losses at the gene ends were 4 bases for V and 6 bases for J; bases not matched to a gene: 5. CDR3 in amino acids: CAWTGTGDNGYTF. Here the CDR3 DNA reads TGTGCCTGGACCGGGACAGGGGATAATGGCTACACCTTC.

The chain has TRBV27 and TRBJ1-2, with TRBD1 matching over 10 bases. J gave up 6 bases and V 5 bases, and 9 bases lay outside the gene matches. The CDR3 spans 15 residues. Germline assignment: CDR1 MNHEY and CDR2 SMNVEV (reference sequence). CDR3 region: CASSQDRGQFHGYTF. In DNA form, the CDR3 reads TGTGCCAGCAGTCAAGACAGGGGGCAATTCCATGGCTACACCTTC.

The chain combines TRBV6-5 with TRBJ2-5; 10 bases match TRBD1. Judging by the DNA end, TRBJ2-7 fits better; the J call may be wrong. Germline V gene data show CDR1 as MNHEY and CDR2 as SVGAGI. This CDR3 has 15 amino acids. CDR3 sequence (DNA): TGTGCCAGCAGTTACTTCGGGACAGGGGTTTACGAGCAGTACTTC. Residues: CASSYFGTGVYEQYF.

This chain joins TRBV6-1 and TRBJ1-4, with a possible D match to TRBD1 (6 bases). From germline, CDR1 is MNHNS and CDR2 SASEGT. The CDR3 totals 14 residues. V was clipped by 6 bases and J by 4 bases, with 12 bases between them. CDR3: CASRQDSNNEKLFF. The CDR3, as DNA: TGTGCCAGCAGACAGGACAGTAATAATGAAAAACTGTTTTTT.

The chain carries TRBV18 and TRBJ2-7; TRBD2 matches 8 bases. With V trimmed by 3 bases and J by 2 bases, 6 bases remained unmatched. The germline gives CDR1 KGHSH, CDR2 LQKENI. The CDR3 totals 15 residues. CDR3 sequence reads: CASSPSAGGPYEQYF. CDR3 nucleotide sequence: TGTGCCAGCTCACCCTCGGCGGGAGGTCCCTACGAGCAGTACTTC.

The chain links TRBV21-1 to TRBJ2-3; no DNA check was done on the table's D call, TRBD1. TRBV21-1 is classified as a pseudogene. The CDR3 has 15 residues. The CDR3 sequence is CASSYQVGFTDTQYF. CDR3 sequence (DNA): TGTGCCAGCAGCTACCAGGTCGGATTCACAGATACGCAGTATTTT.

CDR3 bases: TGTGCCAGCAGTTACCCCAGGGGGATCCGGACAGCTGAAGCTTTCTTT. Its protein product is CASSYPRGIRTAEAFF. The chain is built from TRBV6-6 and TRBJ1-1; 7 bases fit TRBD1. The CDR3 contains 16 residues. Germline loops: CDR1 MNHNY, CDR2 SVGAGI (reference sequence). V gave up 2 bases and J gave up 6 bases; unmatched junction bases: 12.

The CDR3 region is CASSHPTEYEQYF. As DNA, the CDR3 is TGCGCCAGCAGCCACCCGACAGAATACGAGCAGTACTTC. The J gene is TRBJ2-5, the V gene TRBV4-1, with D possibly being TRBD1 (5 bases). The J call is doubtful: the DNA matches TRBJ2-7 better. The germline V gene encodes CDR1 MGHRA and CDR2 YSYEKL. CDR3 length: 13 amino acids.